Listed here are 5 T cell receptor beta chains from one sample, sequenced in a study of Ad26.COV2.S vaccination and SARS-CoV-2 variants. The assay was immunoSEQ multiplex PCR, and TCRdb's table has in-frame clones only and misses some. The sample holds 300,000 to 400,000 clones; roughly 91% are singletons and the top ten take roughly 3.2%. Treatment given: roughly 19 received Ad26.COV2.S at low or high dose, single or two shots; about five received placebo; per-sample allocation not given. Specimen acquisition occurred on day 63 following the initial vaccine or placebo injection. The specimen was peripheral blood, collected in a trial of Ad26.COV2.S vaccine versus placebo. These receptors came from a person aged 18 to 65 who received the Ad26.COV2.S COVID-19 vaccine or a placebo.

The chain recombines TRBV20-1 with TRBJ1-1; unclear D gene. This CDR3 spans 15 amino acids. V gave up 3 bases and J gave up 1 base, with 15 bases separating them. Germline CDR1 reads DFQATT; CDR2 reads SNEGSKA (reference sequence). The CDR3 nucleotides are TGCAGTGCTAGTTTGGGTTTTCAGACGAACACTGAAGCTTTCTTT. Residues: CSASLGFQTNTEAFF.

This sequence joins TRBV7-2 and TRBJ2-7; 7 nucleotides line up with TRBD2. After removal of 5 bases from V and 2 bases from J, the junction contained 15 bases not matched to a gene. Germline CDR1 SGHTA, CDR2 FQGNSA. CDR3 size: 17 residues. The CDR3: CASSPQGGGGNPYEQYF. Written as DNA, the CDR3 is TGTGCCAGCAGCCCCCAGGGTGGGGGGGGGAATCCCTACGAGCAGTACTTC.

The chain combines TRBV10-3 with TRBJ2-2; TRBD1 might be the D (6 bases). From germline, CDR1 is ENHRY and CDR2 SYGVKD. The CDR3 length is 16 residues. V was clipped by 6 bases and J by 0 bases, with 14 bases between them. CDR3 sequence (DNA): TGTGCCATCAGCACAGGGTCGGCATCGAACACCGGGGAGCTGTTTTTT. Residues: CAISTGSASNTGELFF.

The chain links TRBV5-1 to TRBJ2-3, with a weak D call TRBD1 (6 bases). The CDR3 contains 14 residues. V dropped 4 bases and J dropped 2 bases, with 11 bases sitting between them. Germline-derived CDR1 and CDR2 are SGHRS and YFSETQ. This chain's CDR3 is CASSQGQITDTQYF. The CDR3 DNA follows: TGCGCCAGCAGCCAAGGACAGATCACAGATACGCAGTATTTT.

V is TRBV19 and J is TRBJ1-2; a weak D match, TRBD1 (5 bases). The germline CDR1 and CDR2 sequences are LNHDA and SQIVND (reference sequence). The CDR3 loop spans 17 amino acids. Trimming took off 0 bases at V and 0 bases at J, with 14 bases between the two ends. CDR3 protein: CASSIESWETANYGYTF. As DNA, the CDR3 is TGTGCCAGTAGTATAGAGAGTTGGGAGACAGCTAACTATGGCTACACCTTC. The full variable domain, in which reference TRBV19 and TRBJ1-2 provide the parts outside the CDR3, is DGGITQSPKYLFRKEGQNVTLSCEQNLNHDAMYWYRQDPGQGLRLIYYSQIVNDFQKGDIAEGYSVSREKKESFPLTVTSAQKNPTAFYLCASSIESWETANYGYTFGSGTRLTVV.